What follows is one T cell receptor beta chain and its context. Its antigen is currently unknown. PCR primers comprised 60 Vbeta and 13 Jbeta primers. Data came from immunoSEQ multiplex PCR; TCRdb stores just in-frame clones and leaves some out. The sample holds tens of thousands of clones. This CDR3 comprises 13 residues. From germline, CDR1 is MNHEY and CDR2 SMNVEV (reference sequence). V lost 2 bases and J lost 5, with 9 bases in between. The data were taken from a study of cytomegalovirus exposure and HLA in healthy donors. Looking at the study overall: An earlier analysis identified 120 million or so unique TCR beta sequences in about 180 million T cells. Study-level results: Later, an analysis showed that TCR beta chains associated with HLA were more clonally expanded than others that were equally common. HLA alleles showed associations with about 17,000 TCR beta sequences in a later analysis, at a 0.05 false discovery rate.

Sample: PBMCs. This receptor was taken from a woman aged 30 to 39 in good health and CMV-seropositive. The chain employs TRBV27 and TRBJ1-2; unclear D gene. The CDR3: CASSLRSGYGYTF. CDR3 DNA: TGTGCCAGCAGTTTAAGGAGTGGGTATGGCTACACCTTC.